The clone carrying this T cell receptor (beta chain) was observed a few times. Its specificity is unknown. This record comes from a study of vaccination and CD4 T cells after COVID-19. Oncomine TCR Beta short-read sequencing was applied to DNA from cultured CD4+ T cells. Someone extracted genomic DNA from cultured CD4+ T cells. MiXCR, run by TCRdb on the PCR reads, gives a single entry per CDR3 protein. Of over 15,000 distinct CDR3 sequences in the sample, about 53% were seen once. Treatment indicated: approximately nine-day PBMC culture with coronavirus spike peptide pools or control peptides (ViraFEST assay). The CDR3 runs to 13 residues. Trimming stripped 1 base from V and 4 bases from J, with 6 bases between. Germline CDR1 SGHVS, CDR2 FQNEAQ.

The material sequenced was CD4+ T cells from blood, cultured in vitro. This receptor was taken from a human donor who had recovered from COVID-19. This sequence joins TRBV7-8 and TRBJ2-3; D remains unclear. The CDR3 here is CASSLGGADTQYF. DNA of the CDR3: TGTGCCAGCAGCTTAGGTGGGGCAGATACGCAGTATTTT.